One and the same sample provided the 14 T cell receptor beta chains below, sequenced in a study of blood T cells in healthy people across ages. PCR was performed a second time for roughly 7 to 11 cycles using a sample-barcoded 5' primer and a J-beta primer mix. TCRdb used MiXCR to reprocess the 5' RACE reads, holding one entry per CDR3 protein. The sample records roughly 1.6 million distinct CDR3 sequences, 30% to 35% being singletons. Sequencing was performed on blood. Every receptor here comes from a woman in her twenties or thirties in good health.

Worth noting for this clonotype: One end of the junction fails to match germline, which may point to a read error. As DNA, the CDR3 is TGTGCCATCCCCCAAAAACAAGCCCACGACACGAACACCGGGGGGCTGTTTTTT. This sequence encodes CAIPQKQAHDTNTGGLFF. The V gene is TRBV10-3, the J gene TRBJ2-2, with TRBD2 as a possible D gene (6 bases). Germline values: CDR1 ENHRY, CDR2 SYGVKD. The CDR3 has 18 amino acids.

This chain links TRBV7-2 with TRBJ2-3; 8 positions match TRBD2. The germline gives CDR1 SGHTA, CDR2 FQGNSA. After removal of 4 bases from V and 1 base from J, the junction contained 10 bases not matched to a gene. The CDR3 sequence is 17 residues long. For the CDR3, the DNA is TGTGCCAGCAGCTCCCGGACTAGCAGGAAAGGCACAGATACGCAGTATTTT. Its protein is CASSSRTSRKGTDTQYF. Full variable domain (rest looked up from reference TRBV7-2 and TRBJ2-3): GAGVSQSPSNKVTEKGKDVELRCDPISGHTALYWYRQSLGQGLEFLIYFQGNSAPDKSGLPSDRFSAERTGGSVSTLTIQRTQQEDSAVYLCASSSRTSRKGTDTQYFGPGTRLTVL.

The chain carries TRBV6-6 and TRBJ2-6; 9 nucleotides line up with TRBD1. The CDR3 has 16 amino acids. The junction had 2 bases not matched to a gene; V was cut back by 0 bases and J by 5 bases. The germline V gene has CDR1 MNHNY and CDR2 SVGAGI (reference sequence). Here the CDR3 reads CASSYSGQGRANVLTF. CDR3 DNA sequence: TGTGCCAGCAGTTACTCGGGACAGGGAAGGGCCAACGTCCTGACTTTC.

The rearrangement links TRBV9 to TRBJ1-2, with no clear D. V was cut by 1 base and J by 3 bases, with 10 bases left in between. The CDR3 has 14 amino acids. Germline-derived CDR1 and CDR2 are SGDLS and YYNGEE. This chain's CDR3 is CASSVTATDYGYTF. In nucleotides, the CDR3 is TGTGCCAGCAGCGTAACCGCAACCGACTATGGCTACACCTTC.

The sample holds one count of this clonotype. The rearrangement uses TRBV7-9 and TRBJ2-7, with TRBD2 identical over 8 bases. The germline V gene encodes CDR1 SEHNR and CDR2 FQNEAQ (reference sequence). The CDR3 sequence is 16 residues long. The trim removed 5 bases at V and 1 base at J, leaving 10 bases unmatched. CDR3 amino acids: CASSPRTGGRSYEQYF. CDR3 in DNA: TGTGCCAGCAGCCCCCGGACTGGCGGGAGGTCCTACGAGCAGTACTTC. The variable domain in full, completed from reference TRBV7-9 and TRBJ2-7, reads DTGVSQNPRHKITKRGQNVTFRCDPISEHNRLYWYRQTLGQGPEFLTYFQNEAQLEKSRLLSDRFSAERPKGSFSTLEIQRTEQGDSAMYLCASSPRTGGRSYEQYFGPGTRLTVT.

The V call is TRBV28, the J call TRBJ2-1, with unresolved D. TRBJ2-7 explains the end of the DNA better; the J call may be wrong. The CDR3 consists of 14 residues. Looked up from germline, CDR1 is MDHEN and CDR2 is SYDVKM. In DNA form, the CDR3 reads TGTGCCAGCCGCCGAGGCCTGTCCTACAATGAGCAGTACTTC. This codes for CASRRGLSYNEQYF.

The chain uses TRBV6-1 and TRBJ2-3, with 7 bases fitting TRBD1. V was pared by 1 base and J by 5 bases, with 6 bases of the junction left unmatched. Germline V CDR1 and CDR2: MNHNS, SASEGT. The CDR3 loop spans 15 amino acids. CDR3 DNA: TGTGCCAGCAGTGAAGAGGGGGCATTGGGAGATACGCAGTATTTT. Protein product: CASSEEGALGDTQYF.

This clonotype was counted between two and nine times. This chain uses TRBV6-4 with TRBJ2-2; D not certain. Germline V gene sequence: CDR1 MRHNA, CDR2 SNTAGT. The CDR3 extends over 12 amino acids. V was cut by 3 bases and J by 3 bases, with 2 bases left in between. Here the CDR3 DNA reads TGTGCCAGCAGTGATGACACCGGGGAGCTGTTTTTT. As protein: CASSDDTGELFF.

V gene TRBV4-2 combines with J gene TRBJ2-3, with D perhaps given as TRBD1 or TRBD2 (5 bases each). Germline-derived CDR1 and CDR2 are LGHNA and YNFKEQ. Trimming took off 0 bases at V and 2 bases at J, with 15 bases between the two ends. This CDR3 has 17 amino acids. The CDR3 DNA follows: TGTGCCAGCAGCCAAGAGAAGGGGCTAGCTCCCACAGATACGCAGTATTTT. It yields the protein CASSQEKGLAPTDTQYF.

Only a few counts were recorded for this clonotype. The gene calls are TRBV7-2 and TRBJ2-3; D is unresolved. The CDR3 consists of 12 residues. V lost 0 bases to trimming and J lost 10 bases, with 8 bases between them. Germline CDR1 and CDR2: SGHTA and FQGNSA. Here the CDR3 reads CASSLAANPQYF. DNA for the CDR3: TGTGCCAGCAGCTTAGCCGCCAATCCGCAGTATTTT.

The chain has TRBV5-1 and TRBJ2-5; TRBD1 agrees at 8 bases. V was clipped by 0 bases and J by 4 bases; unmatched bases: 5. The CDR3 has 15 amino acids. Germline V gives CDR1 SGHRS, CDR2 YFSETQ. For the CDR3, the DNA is TGCGCCAGCAGCTTGGGGGGCGACAGGGGAGAGACCCAGTACTTC. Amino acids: CASSLGGDRGETQYF.

The CDR3: CASSNQWGGVRGTDTQYF. CDR3 sequence (DNA): TGTGCCAGCAGCAACCAGTGGGGGGGGGTACGAGGTACAGATACGCAGTATTTT. The gene calls are TRBV13 and TRBJ2-3, with 7 bases fitting TRBD2. The CDR3 runs 18 residues. Unmatched junction bases numbered 17, after V lost 5 bases and J lost 3 bases. Per germline, CDR1 PRHDT and CDR2 FYEKMQ (reference sequence).

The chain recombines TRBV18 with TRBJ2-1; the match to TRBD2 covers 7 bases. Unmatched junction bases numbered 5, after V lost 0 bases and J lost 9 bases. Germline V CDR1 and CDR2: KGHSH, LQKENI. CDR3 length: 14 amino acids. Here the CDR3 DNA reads TGTGCCAGCTCACCACCAGGATCGGGGGGTGAGCAGTTCTTC. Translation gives CASSPPGSGGEQFF.

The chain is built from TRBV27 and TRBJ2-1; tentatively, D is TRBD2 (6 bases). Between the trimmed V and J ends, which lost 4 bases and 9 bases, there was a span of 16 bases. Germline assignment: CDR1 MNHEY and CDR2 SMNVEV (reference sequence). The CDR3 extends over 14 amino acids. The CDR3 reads CASSWRDNYGEQFF. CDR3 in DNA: TGTGCCAGCAGTTGGCGGGATAACTACGGTGAGCAGTTCTTC.